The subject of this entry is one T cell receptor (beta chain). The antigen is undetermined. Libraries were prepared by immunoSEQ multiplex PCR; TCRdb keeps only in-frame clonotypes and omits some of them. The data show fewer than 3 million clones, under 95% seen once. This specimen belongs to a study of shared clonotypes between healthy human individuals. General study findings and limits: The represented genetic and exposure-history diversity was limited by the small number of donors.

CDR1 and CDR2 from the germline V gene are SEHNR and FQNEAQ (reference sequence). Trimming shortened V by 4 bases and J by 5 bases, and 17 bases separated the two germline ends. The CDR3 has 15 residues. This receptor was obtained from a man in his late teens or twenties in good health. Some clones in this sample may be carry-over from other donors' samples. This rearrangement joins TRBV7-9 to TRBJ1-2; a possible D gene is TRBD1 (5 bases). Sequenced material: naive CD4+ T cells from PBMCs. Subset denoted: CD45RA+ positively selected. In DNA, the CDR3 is TGTGCCAGCAGCTCATTAGGAGGGGTTAGTTATGGCTACACCTTC. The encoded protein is CASSSLGGVSYGYTF.